This TCR beta chain originates from a study of high-grade serous ovarian cancer treatment subgroups. V was cut by 8 bases and J by 1 base, with 17 bases left in between. The germline gives CDR1 SGHRS, CDR2 YFSETQ. There are 15 residues in the CDR3. Findings and limits, study-wide: Clonal relatedness tracked neoantigen level, and by trend copy number and mutation load. Without spatial data, bulk sequencing limits insight into HGSC tumor diversity.

A note on this clone: Antigen specificity is unknown.

Data came from immunoSEQ multiplex PCR; TCRdb stores just in-frame clones and leaves some out. The table records just under 4,000 clones, 70% to 80% of them present only once. Tumor samples were obtained before definitive surgery or chemotherapy. This chain links TRBV5-1 with TRBJ2-3, with D unclear. Sequencing input: tumor tissue. The TCR sequence derives from a human donor with high-grade serous ovarian cancer. The CDR3 bases are TGCGCCAGTGGCGTGGCCGTACCTGGCACAGATACGCAGTATTTT. Protein product: CASGVAVPGTDTQYF.